This T cell receptor beta chain was identified in a study of shared clonotypes between healthy human individuals. V lost 5 bases and J lost 8, with 9 bases in between. CDR1 is SGHTA, CDR2 FQGNSA, per germline. This CDR3 is built from 12 residues. Naivety among CD8 cells was defined by CD45RO negativity and positive CCR7 selection, thereby excluding terminally differentiated effector memory CD45RA+ cells. The table came from immunoSEQ multiplex PCR; TCRdb's copy has only in-frame clones and leaves some out. The sample has about 2.1 million clones; more than 85% are singletons. This receptor was taken from a man between 18 and 35 years old in good health. Some clones in this sample may be carry-over from other donors' samples. The genes are TRBV7-2 and TRBJ2-2, with a possible D match to TRBD2 (6 bases). Sequencing was carried out using naive CD8+ T cells from PBMCs. The CDR3 sequence: CASSTGSGELFF. DNA of the CDR3: TGTGCCAGCAGCACCGGGAGTGGGGAGCTGTTTTTT.